Below are 23 T cell receptor beta chains sequenced from a single sample in a study of neurological immune-mediated disorders. Regarding time point: technical triplicate 2. TCRdb recomputed calls from the 5' RACE reads with MiXCR, one row per CDR3 protein. The sample includes about 59,000 distinct CDR3 sequences, about 25% of them seen just once. Specimen: PBMCs. The receptors were sampled from a man between 60 and 75 years old with HTLV-1-associated myelopathy (HAM/TSP).

In its sample, this clonotype was seen many times. This rearrangement joins TRBV29-1 to TRBJ1-1; weak D call: TRBD1 (5 bases). The CDR3 contains 13 residues. The germline V gene encodes CDR1 SQVTM and CDR2 ANQGSEA. The V end was cut by 3 bases, the J end by 1 base, with 9 bases between. The CDR3 nucleotides read TGCAGCGTTGAGTCAGGGAGGAACACTGAAGCTTTCTTT. Translation: CSVESGRNTEAFF.

The V call is TRBV7-2, the J call TRBJ2-2; D is ambiguous. Germline V gives CDR1 SGHTA, CDR2 FQGNSA. With 4 bases removed from V and 2 bases from J, the gap between germline ends came to 5 bases. This CDR3 region has 13 residues. DNA for the CDR3: TGTGCCAGCAGCTCCACAAACACCGGGGAGCTGTTTTTT. Amino acid sequence: CASSSTNTGELFF.

Relative to its sample, this clonotype is medium-sized. The V call is TRBV27, the J call TRBJ2-7; D unresolved. V lost 5 bases, J lost 4 bases, and 12 bases lay in between. The CDR3 is made up of 13 amino acids. Per germline, CDR1 MNHEY and CDR2 SMNVEV (reference sequence). Written as DNA, the CDR3 is TGTGCCAGCAGTCCTGGACCACCTTACGAGCAGTACTTC. It encodes CASSPGPPYEQYF.

This clonotype was seen ten or more times. The V and J genes are TRBV7-9 and TRBJ2-1, with D unresolved. V shed 4 bases and J shed 8 bases, with 12 bases lying between them. The CDR3 runs to 13 residues. The V gene's germline CDR1 is SEHNR and CDR2 FQNEAQ (reference sequence). CDR3 sequence: CASSSLPSYEQFF. The CDR3 DNA reads as TGTGCCAGCAGCTCCCTCCCCAGCTATGAGCAGTTCTTC.

This clonotype appeared many times. The chain employs TRBV28 and TRBJ1-1, with 8 bases matching TRBD1. The V gene's germline CDR1 is MDHEN and CDR2 SYDVKM. The CDR3 runs 14 residues. Trimming removed 6 bases from V and 6 bases from J; junction bases left unmatched: 9. The CDR3 nucleotides read TGTGCCAGCAGCTTGACGGACAGGGCCTCTGAAGCTTTCTTT. Its protein is CASSLTDRASEAFF.

Note on this clonotype: Possible read error: a much larger clone is one base away. This rearrangement joins TRBV11-2 to TRBJ2-1; 7 bases map to TRBD2. The CDR3 is 15 amino acids. Germline trimming cut 0 bases from V and 13 bases from J; bases unmatched to any gene: 12. CDR1 is SGHAT and CDR2 is FQNNGV in the germline V gene. CDR3 nucleotides: TGTGCCAGCAGCTTAGAACTAGCGCTGAGTGGTGATCAGTTCTTC. It specifies CASSLELALSGDQFF.

The chain is built from TRBV10-3 and TRBJ2-3; 9 bases agree with TRBD2. J lost 8 bases, V lost 3 bases, and 12 bases had no gene match. The CDR3 sequence is 16 residues long. Germline V gene data show CDR1 as ENHRY and CDR2 as SYGVKD. The CDR3 nucleotides read TGTGCCATCAGTGACCGCGGACTAGCGCCTTATGTTACGCAGTATTTT. Its translation: CAISDRGLAPYVTQYF.

Turning to this clonotype: With a much larger clone just one base away, this may be a read error. J is TRBJ2-5 and V is TRBV5-1; D is perhaps TRBD2 (5 bases). The ends were cut back, 1 base at V and 0 bases at J, with 10 bases in the middle. The germline gives CDR1 SGHRS, CDR2 YFSETQ. The CDR3 is made up of 15 amino acids. The CDR3 DNA reads TGCGCCAGCAGCTTGTCGAAGGGAGACCAAGAGACCCAGTACTTC. Translating gives CASSLSKGDQETQYF. Using reference TRBV5-1 and TRBJ2-5 for the parts outside the CDR3, the full variable domain is KAGVTQTPRYLIKTRGQQVTLSCSPISGHRSVSWYQQTPGQGLQFLFEYFSETQRNKGNFPGRFSGRQFSNSRSEMNVSTLELGDSALYLCASSLSKGDQETQYFGPGTRLLVL.

This clonotype was seen ten or more times. V is TRBV6-5 and J is TRBJ2-7, with 8 bases lining up with TRBD2. This CDR3 spans 15 amino acids. Trimming at V came to 6 bases and at J to 2 bases, leaving 9 bases not matched to a gene. Germline CDR1 reads MNHEY; CDR2 reads SVGAGI. The CDR3 DNA reads as TGTGCCAGCAGCCCATACAGCGGGGGACCCTACGAGCAGTACTTC. Translation: CASSPYSGGPYEQYF.

By sample share, this clonotype is medium-sized. V gene TRBV10-2 combines with J gene TRBJ2-1, with 8 bases fitting TRBD1. Germline CDR1 is WSHSY and CDR2 is SAAADI. This CDR3 has 14 residues. Trimming took 10 bases from V and 5 from J; bases not matched to a gene: 10. The chain's CDR3 is CATTTGQENNEQFF. CDR3 sequence (DNA): TGCGCCACGACCACGGGACAGGAGAACAATGAGCAGTTCTTC.

By proportion, this clonotype is medium-sized (0.01 to 0.1%). The chain recombines TRBV2 with TRBJ2-3; D unresolved. The V end was cut by 4 bases, the J end by 5 bases, with 10 bases between. This CDR3 region has 13 residues. Germline assignment: CDR1 SNHLY and CDR2 FYNNEI. The CDR3 region has the DNA TGTGCCAGCAGTGTCGATAACCAAGATACGCAGTATTTT. It specifies CASSVDNQDTQYF.

This clonotype was recorded many times. The chain has TRBV20-1 and TRBJ2-2; 9 bases agree with TRBD2. Germline loops: CDR1 DFQATT, CDR2 SNEGSKA (reference sequence). Trimming cost V 2 bases and J 1 base; bases outside gene matches: 5. The CDR3 is made up of 16 amino acids. The CDR3 sequence is CSARISGRWNTGELFF. Here the CDR3 DNA reads TGCAGTGCTAGAATTAGCGGGAGATGGAACACCGGGGAGCTGTTTTTT.

The chain links TRBV7-3 to TRBJ2-2, with TRBD2 matching 11 bases. Trimming at V came to 2 bases and at J to 2 bases, leaving 10 bases not matched to a gene. Per germline, CDR1 SGHTA and CDR2 FQGTGA. The CDR3 is 19 amino acids. This CDR3 is CASSLFQLAGVGNTGELFF. CDR3 coding DNA: TGTGCCAGCAGCTTATTCCAACTAGCGGGAGTAGGAAACACCGGGGAGCTGTTTTTT.

This clonotype was counted ten times or more. This chain joins TRBV5-1 and TRBJ1-6, with D maybe TRBD1 (5 bases). The CDR3 length is 16 residues. Germline CDR1 is SGHRS and CDR2 is YFSETQ. Trimming left V 1 base short and J 8 bases short, with 16 bases between. The CDR3 region is CASSLTGDGTDSPLHF. DNA for the CDR3: TGCGCCAGCAGCTTGACCGGAGACGGGACGGATTCACCCCTCCACTTT. The full variable domain, completed using reference TRBV5-1 and TRBJ1-6, is KAGVTQTPRYLIKTRGQQVTLSCSPISGHRSVSWYQQTPGQGLQFLFEYFSETQRNKGNFPGRFSGRQFSNSRSEMNVSTLELGDSALYLCASSLTGDGTDSPLHFGNGTRLTVT.

The chain employs TRBV5-1 and TRBJ2-3; 9 positions agree with TRBD2. The CDR3 loop spans 16 amino acids. Trimming at V came to 6 bases and at J to 5 bases, leaving 13 bases not matched to a gene. Germline V lookup: CDR1 SGHRS, CDR2 YFSETQ. CDR3 loop: CASIGGGVSFQDTQYF. The DNA for the CDR3 is TGCGCCAGCATTGGCGGGGGGGTCTCGTTTCAAGATACGCAGTATTTT.

This clonotype was counted ten times or more. The chain links TRBV4-1 to TRBJ2-4; D not certain. CDR1 and CDR2 (germline): MGHRA, YSYEKL. The ends were cut back, 5 bases at V and 5 bases at J, with 10 bases in the middle. There are 13 residues in the CDR3. The CDR3: CASSTIPENIQYF. The DNA of the CDR3 is TGCGCCAGCAGCACTATACCGGAAAACATTCAGTACTTC.

This clonotype was observed at least ten times. This chain uses TRBV5-1 with TRBJ1-5, with D possibly being TRBD1 (5 bases). This CDR3 comprises 14 residues. Trimming cost V 0 bases and J 5 bases, with 9 bases left between them. Germline assignment: CDR1 SGHRS and CDR2 YFSETQ. The CDR3 sequence: CASSLGRGDQPQHF. The CDR3 region has the DNA TGCGCCAGCAGCTTGGGAAGGGGAGATCAGCCCCAGCATTTT.

In this sample, this clonotype turned up a few times. The J gene is TRBJ2-1, the V gene TRBV5-1; tentatively, D is TRBD2 (6 bases). The V end lost 0 bases, the J end lost 7 bases, and 14 bases lay between the germline ends. Germline lookup yields CDR1 SGHRS and CDR2 YFSETQ. This CDR3 has 15 amino acids. The DNA for the CDR3 is TGCGCCAGCAGCTTGGTAGGGACTGGGAGGAATGAGCAGTTCTTC. It translates to CASSLVGTGRNEQFF.

This clonotype was counted ten times or more. The chain combines TRBV27 with TRBJ2-5, with D unresolved. Germline loops: CDR1 MNHEY, CDR2 SMNVEV (reference sequence). V dropped 7 bases and J dropped 7 bases, with 7 bases sitting between them. This CDR3 comprises 10 residues. The CDR3 spells CASIKGTQYF. The CDR3 DNA reads as TGTGCCAGCATCAAAGGGACCCAGTACTTC.

Regarding this clonotype: Germline and junction disagree at one end, which may indicate a read error. CDR3 nucleotides: TGTGCCAGCAGCCCCGGGACTAGAAGCGGAGATACGCAGAATTTT. This encodes CASSPGTRSGDTQNF. The chain employs TRBV5-5 and TRBJ2-3, with 8 bases that match TRBD2. This CDR3 contains 15 residues. Germline CDR1 SGHKS, CDR2 YYEKEE (reference sequence).

This clonotype was observed many times. The V call is TRBV5-1, the J call TRBJ2-7, with 10 bases matching TRBD2. The trim removed 0 bases at V and 0 bases at J, leaving 3 bases unmatched. Germline-derived CDR1 and CDR2 are SGHRS and YFSETQ. The CDR3 has 16 amino acids. In nucleotides, the CDR3 is TGCGCCAGCAGCTTGGTTGCTAGCGGGAGCTCCTACGAGCAGTACTTC. Translation gives CASSLVASGSSYEQYF. Together with reference TRBV5-1 and TRBJ2-7, the CDR3 gives the full variable domain: KAGVTQTPRYLIKTRGQQVTLSCSPISGHRSVSWYQQTPGQGLQFLFEYFSETQRNKGNFPGRFSGRQFSNSRSEMNVSTLELGDSALYLCASSLVASGSSYEQYFGPGTRLTVT.

The sample holds many counts of this clonotype. This chain joins TRBV5-1 and TRBJ2-7; maybe TRBD2 (5 bases). Trimming stripped 0 bases from V and 5 bases from J, with 9 bases between. Looked up from germline, CDR1 is SGHRS and CDR2 is YFSETQ. This CDR3 comprises 13 residues. CDR3 DNA sequence: TGCGCCAGCAGCTTGGTGGGGAGCCACGAGCAGTACTTC. This translates into CASSLVGSHEQYF.

V usage is TRBV18 and J usage is TRBJ2-2; D call uncertain. V lost 0 bases, J lost 4 bases, and 6 bases lay in between. CDR3 length equals 14 residues. CDR1 is KGHSH and CDR2 is LQKENI in the germline V gene. CDR3 sequence reads: CASSPPRSTGELFF. The CDR3 nucleotides are TGTGCCAGCTCACCACCCCGGTCCACCGGGGAGCTGTTTTTT.